A single T cell receptor (beta chain) is shown here with its context. The record originates from a study of T cells in Graves' hyperthyroidism and ophthalmopathy. Patients with uncontrolled infections, other autoimmune diseases, pregnancy or lactation were excluded. Diagnosis rested on symptoms, serum thyroxine and TRAb, thyroid ultrasound, and orbital computed tomography. The PBMCs were taken from approximately 9.7 ml of fresh peripheral blood. Authors of the study amplified TCR beta CDR3 regions from RNA transcripts. The HTBI primer set drove a first-round RT-PCR of the TCR CDR3. TCRdb called the multiplex PCR reads again in MiXCR, with one record for every CDR3 protein. The sample lists around 340,000 distinct CDR3 sequences, roughly 18% seen once, with 15% in the top ten. The V segment lost 4 bases and the J segment 2 bases; nucleotides outside the gene matches: 8. Germline-derived CDR1 and CDR2 are MDHEN and SYDVKM. The CDR3 totals 17 residues.

The sequencing input was blood. The TCR was taken from a woman in her forties with Graves' ophthalmopathy. The V and J genes are TRBV28 and TRBJ2-5; TRBD1 matches 12 bases. In nucleotides, the CDR3 is TGTGCCAGCAGTTCTCCACGGGACAGGGGGCATCAAGAGACCCAGTACTTC. Translating gives CASSSPRDRGHQETQYF.